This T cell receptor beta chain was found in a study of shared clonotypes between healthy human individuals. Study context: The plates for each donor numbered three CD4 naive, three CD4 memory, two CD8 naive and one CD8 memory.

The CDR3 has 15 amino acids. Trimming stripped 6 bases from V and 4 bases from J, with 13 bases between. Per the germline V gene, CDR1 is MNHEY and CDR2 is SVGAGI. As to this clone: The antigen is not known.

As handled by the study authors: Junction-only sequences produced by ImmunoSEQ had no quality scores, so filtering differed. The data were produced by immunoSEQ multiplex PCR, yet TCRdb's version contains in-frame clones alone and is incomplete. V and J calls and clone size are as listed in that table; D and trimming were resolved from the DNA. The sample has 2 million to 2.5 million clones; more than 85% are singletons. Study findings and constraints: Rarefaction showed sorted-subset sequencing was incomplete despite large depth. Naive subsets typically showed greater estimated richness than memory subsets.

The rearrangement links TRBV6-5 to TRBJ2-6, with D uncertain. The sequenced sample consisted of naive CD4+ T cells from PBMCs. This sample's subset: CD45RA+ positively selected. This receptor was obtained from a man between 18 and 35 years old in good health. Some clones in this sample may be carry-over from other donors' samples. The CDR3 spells CASSAWVWGANVLTF. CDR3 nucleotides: TGTGCCAGCAGCGCCTGGGTATGGGGGGCCAACGTCCTGACTTTC.